The present T cell receptor (beta chain) was sequenced within a study of radiotherapy plus CTLA-4 blockade in lung cancer. Assay used: immunoSEQ multiplex PCR; TCRdb lists only in-frame clones, some missing. Among 62,000 or so clones, less than 80% were seen once, and the ten largest hold roughly 9.7%. This clone came up a few times. V dropped 8 bases and J dropped 4 bases, with 9 bases sitting between them. CDR1 is MNHNY and CDR2 is SVGAGI in the germline V gene (reference sequence). This CDR3 spans 12 amino acids. This sequence originates from a human donor with non-small cell lung cancer who had a complete response to radiotherapy plus ipilimumab. Sequenced material: peripheral blood, taken from a patient treated with radiotherapy plus ipilimumab. The chain joins TRBV6-6 to TRBJ1-5; D ambiguous. In DNA form, the CDR3 reads TGTGCCAGCCACAACTCGAATCAGCCCCAGCATTTT. Its translation is CASHNSNQPQHF.